This T cell receptor (beta chain) is from a study of blood T cell repertoires in COVID-19. In the source study's methods: Amplification of reference gene primers was used by the study to estimate nucleated cell counts. Profiling relied on immunoSEQ multiplex PCR, and the TCRdb table lists in-frame clones only, not all of them. V and J calls and clone size follow that table, whereas D and trimming were derived from the DNA. Seen here are more than 250,000 clones, nearly 90% observed once, and the top ten hold approximately 5.3%. The study drew participants aged 18 to 89 years from roughly 25 US areas. Clinical history as reported by participants underpinned cohort assignment. The study counted Cohort 3 donors as recovered given two negative PCRs, clearance, or symptom resolution. The CDR3 extends over 15 amino acids. Trimming pared 1 base from V and 0 bases from J, leaving 8 bases between. In germline, CDR1 is SGHTS, CDR2 YDEGEE.

The sequenced material came from PBMCs or T cells enriched from blood (not recorded which). The sequence was obtained from a woman aged 30 to 39 who had recovered from COVID-19. The rearrangement joins TRBV5-8 to TRBJ1-5; no definite D call. The CDR3 DNA sequence: TGTGCCAGCAGCTTGTACCAGGATAGCAATCAGCCCCAGCATTTT. Translating gives CASSLYQDSNQPQHF.